The clone carrying this T cell receptor (beta chain) was picked up one time. Using immunoSEQ multiplex PCR, the repertoire was profiled, and TCRdb retains in-frame clones only, with some absent. Of more than 95,000 clones in the sample, about 86% are singletons; the top ten hold under 20%. V was pared by 4 bases and J by 0 bases, with 8 bases between. This CDR3 has 13 amino acids. Germline loops: CDR1 SGHRS, CDR2 YFSETQ. This sample was taken from a study of T cell responses to AZD1222 COVID-19 vaccine. This clonotype originated in an adult who received the AZD1222 COVID-19 vaccine. The chain combines TRBV5-1 with TRBJ2-7; perhaps TRBD2 as D (5 bases). The input for sequencing was peripheral blood, taken 28 days after the second AZD1222 dose. The chain's CDR3 is CASSGESSYEQYF. The DNA of the CDR3 is TGCGCCAGCAGCGGGGAGAGCTCCTACGAGCAGTACTTC.